What follows are 22 T cell receptor beta chains derived from one specimen sequenced in a study of T cell changes during pregnancy in multiple sclerosis. Sequencing was performed with immunoSEQ multiplex PCR; in TCRdb, only in-frame clones are kept and a portion is missing. This table holds around 86,000 clones, approximately 95% found once. The source material was peripheral blood, sampled in the first trimester of pregnancy. These receptors originate from a female donor with multiple sclerosis, enrolled in a pregnancy study.

This chain links TRBV13 with TRBJ2-2; 9 positions match TRBD1. The germline gives CDR1 PRHDT, CDR2 FYEKMQ (reference sequence). The CDR3 totals 15 residues. Trimming took 5 bases from V and 4 from J; bases not matched to a gene: 5. Written as DNA, the CDR3 is TGTGCCAGCAGCCCTCGGGACAGGGTCACCGGGGAGCTGTTTTTT. Protein sequence: CASSPRDRVTGELFF.

The chain has TRBV7-9 and TRBJ1-1, with D possibly matching TRBD1 (6 bases). The CDR3 sequence is 13 residues long. Looked up from germline, CDR1 is SEHNR and CDR2 is FQNEAQ (reference sequence). V lost 5 bases and J 0 bases, leaving 7 bases between the germline ends. CDR3 sequence (DNA): TGTGCCAGCAGCGGGGGCATGAACACTGAAGCTTTCTTT. Its translation is CASSGGMNTEAFF.

The chain carries TRBV9 and TRBJ2-5; 8 bases are a match to TRBD1. The J segment lost 5 bases and the V segment lost 3 bases, leaving 15 bases of the junction unmatched. The CDR3 has 17 amino acids. Germline lookup yields CDR1 SGDLS and CDR2 YYNGEE. The CDR3 reads CASSDPQGVVDQETQYF. The CDR3, as DNA: TGTGCCAGCAGCGACCCACAGGGGGTTGTCGATCAGGAGACCCAGTACTTC.

The chain couples TRBV7-6 to TRBJ2-3; 7 nucleotides align to TRBD2. The CDR3 has 15 amino acids. Germline CDR1 is SGHVS and CDR2 is FNYEAQ. Losses at the gene ends were 6 bases for V and 5 bases for J; bases not matched to a gene: 11. Written as DNA, the CDR3 is TGTGCCAGCAGACATCTGGCGGGAGCTGGAGATACGCAGTATTTT. It translates to CASRHLAGAGDTQYF.

This sequence joins TRBV6-1 and TRBJ2-7; 8 nucleotides match TRBD1. Germline V gene lookup returns CDR1 MNHNS and CDR2 SASEGT. The J segment lost 1 base and the V segment lost 10 bases, leaving 9 bases of the junction unmatched. This CDR3 has 14 residues. This chain's CDR3 is CAIRTTGGSYEQYF. For the CDR3, the DNA is TGTGCCATCAGAACCACAGGGGGATCCTACGAGCAGTACTTC.

DNA for the CDR3: TGTGCCAGCAGCTTAGACAGGGTGGGCAATCAGCCCCAGCATTTT. It codes for CASSLDRVGNQPQHF. V and J are TRBV11-2 and TRBJ1-5; TRBD1 might be the D (5 bases). CDR1 and CDR2 from the germline V gene are SGHAT and FQNNGV. The CDR3 loop spans 15 amino acids. V was shortened by 0 bases and J by 2 bases, with 8 bases between the two germline ends.

This chain uses TRBV5-4 with TRBJ2-7, with 7 bases aligning to TRBD1. This CDR3 comprises 13 residues. The V gene end was trimmed by 4 bases and the J gene end by 3 bases; junction bases not matched to a gene: 4. Germline lookup yields CDR1 SGHNT and CDR2 YYREEE (reference sequence). This CDR3 is CASSPRTGYEQYF. The CDR3 region has the DNA TGTGCCAGCAGCCCCCGGACAGGCTACGAGCAGTACTTC.

The chain has TRBV2 and TRBJ2-2; 7 bases are shared with TRBD1. The CDR3 length is 15 residues. CDR1 is SNHLY, CDR2 FYNNEI, per germline. V shed 4 bases, J shed 4 bases, and the junction held 6 bases outside the gene matches. DNA for the CDR3: TGTGCCAGCAGTGTACAGGGGAGTATCACCGGGGAGCTGTTTTTT. As protein: CASSVQGSITGELFF.

This clone came up once. This sequence joins TRBV5-4 and TRBJ2-1, with 9 bases identical to TRBD2. The V and J ends lost 5 bases and 5 bases, in that order; junction bases with no gene match: 5. Looked up from germline, CDR1 is SGHNT and CDR2 is YYREEE (reference sequence). The CDR3 sequence is 14 residues long. The CDR3 sequence: CASRAGTSNNEQFF. The CDR3 DNA is TGTGCCAGCAGAGCCGGGACTAGCAACAATGAGCAGTTCTTC.

CDR3 DNA sequence: TGTGCCAGCAGCAGGACAGGGGGCCTACAAGAGACCCAGTACTTC. This sequence encodes CASSRTGGLQETQYF. V usage is TRBV4-2 and J usage is TRBJ2-5, with TRBD1 matching over 11 bases. J lost 2 bases, V lost 5 bases, and 4 bases had no gene match. CDR1 is LGHNA and CDR2 is YNFKEQ in the germline V gene. The length of the CDR3 is 15 residues.

The chain couples TRBV7-9 to TRBJ2-7, with 8 bases aligning to TRBD1. The CDR3 sequence is 14 residues long. Trimming cost V 4 bases and J 4 bases; bases outside gene matches: 6. The germline V gene encodes CDR1 SEHNR and CDR2 FQNEAQ (reference sequence). Here the CDR3 reads CASSSRTGGYEQYF. CDR3 nucleotides: TGTGCCAGCAGCTCCCGAACAGGGGGATACGAGCAGTACTTC.

This CDR3 is CASSQKTGLYYEQYF. The CDR3 DNA follows: TGCGCCAGCAGCCAAAAGACGGGGTTGTACTACGAGCAGTACTTC. This sequence joins TRBV4-1 and TRBJ2-7; a possible D gene is TRBD2 (5 bases). Germline V gene lookup returns CDR1 MGHRA and CDR2 YSYEKL. Trimming left V 2 bases short and J 3 bases short, with 14 bases between. CDR3 length: 15 amino acids.

This clone appeared once. V gene TRBV15 combines with J gene TRBJ2-7; TRBD1 matches 7 bases. In germline, CDR1 is LNHNV, CDR2 YYDKDF (reference sequence). The CDR3 runs to 15 residues. J gave up 2 bases and V 0 bases, and 4 bases lay outside the gene matches. CDR3 amino acids: CATSRDYDRAYEQYF. In DNA form, the CDR3 reads TGTGCCACCAGCAGAGATTACGACAGGGCCTACGAGCAGTACTTC.

A few counts support this clone. CDR3 protein: CASSLPGDEKLFF. The CDR3 DNA is TGTGCCAGCAGCTTACCCGGGGATGAAAAACTGTTTTTT. This chain links TRBV7-6 with TRBJ1-4, with D unresolved. This CDR3 spans 13 amino acids. Looked up from germline, CDR1 is SGHVS and CDR2 is FNYEAQ. V was clipped by 2 bases and J by 6 bases, with 7 bases between them.

The J gene is TRBJ2-7, the V gene TRBV29-1; tentative D call: TRBD1 (5 bases). The CDR3 runs 14 residues. The germline V gene has CDR1 SQVTM and CDR2 ANQGSEA. V lost 4 bases, J lost 0 bases, and 13 bases lay in between. CDR3 loop: CSVVGQSSSYEQYF. CDR3 nucleotides: TGCAGCGTTGTGGGGCAGTCGAGCTCCTACGAGCAGTACTTC.

Only one count was recorded for this clone. V is TRBV5-1 and J is TRBJ1-2, with 7 bases lining up with TRBD1. The germline gives CDR1 SGHRS, CDR2 YFSETQ. The CDR3 sequence is 15 residues long. Trimming at V came to 0 bases and at J to 7 bases, leaving 9 bases not matched to a gene. The CDR3 DNA sequence: TGCGCCAGCAGCTTGGCCGTGACAGGGAATGGTGGCTACACCTTC. Translation gives CASSLAVTGNGGYTF.

This chain uses TRBV28 with TRBJ2-7; perhaps TRBD2 as D (5 bases). The CDR3 length is 13 residues. Trimming took off 5 bases at V and 2 bases at J, with 10 bases between the two ends. The germline V gene has CDR1 MDHEN and CDR2 SYDVKM. The DNA for the CDR3 is TGTGCCAGCAGTCCGCGGGTTACCTACGAGCAGTACTTC. Protein sequence: CASSPRVTYEQYF.

The CDR3 nucleotides are TGTGCCAGCAGTTCATATGGACAGAGCTACGAGCAGTACTTC. This sequence encodes CASSSYGQSYEQYF. The chain combines TRBV27 with TRBJ2-7; a weak D match, TRBD1 (6 bases). The CDR3 runs to 14 residues. The V end lost 4 bases, the J end lost 3 bases, and 13 bases lay between the germline ends. Germline V gene sequence: CDR1 MNHEY, CDR2 SMNVEV (reference sequence).

This sequence joins TRBV19 and TRBJ1-2; maybe TRBD1 (6 bases). This CDR3 spans 13 amino acids. Germline CDR1 reads LNHDA; CDR2 reads SQIVND (reference sequence). The germline V and J ends were trimmed by 4 bases and 4 bases, with 10 bases remaining between them. The CDR3 DNA sequence: TGTGCCAGTAGTACCCAGGGGAGCTATGGCTACACCTTC. Residues: CASSTQGSYGYTF.

The chain links TRBV4-1 to TRBJ2-7, with D possibly TRBD2 on 6 matching bases. V was pared by 1 base and J by 3 bases, with 13 bases between. Germline CDR1 MGHRA, CDR2 YSYEKL. This CDR3 spans 15 amino acids. The CDR3 is CASSQGGTGDYEQYF. The CDR3 DNA reads as TGCGCCAGCAGCCAAGGGGGGACGGGGGACTACGAGCAGTACTTC.

The CDR3 DNA is TGTGCCAGCTCACTGGACAGGTACGAGCAGTACTTC. Amino acid sequence: CASSLDRYEQYF. The rearrangement uses TRBV18 and TRBJ2-7; 7 positions match TRBD1. Germline loops: CDR1 KGHSH, CDR2 LQKENI. The CDR3 runs 12 residues. Unmatched junction bases numbered 1, after V lost 4 bases and J lost 4 bases.

The chain joins TRBV6-5 to TRBJ2-7; 7 bases fit TRBD2. The V segment lost 5 bases and the J segment 4 bases; nucleotides outside the gene matches: 5. Germline CDR1 is MNHEY and CDR2 is SVGAGI. CDR3 length: 13 residues. The CDR3 region has the DNA TGTGCCAGCAGTGACGGGAGGTCTTACGAGCAGTACTTC. It is translated as CASSDGRSYEQYF.